This passage covers 17 T cell receptor beta chains from one sample sequenced in a study of Graves' ophthalmopathy and Graves' hyperthyroidism. The sequenced template was RNA, covering the TCR beta CDR3 region. Investigators did first-round RT-PCR with HTBI primers, then second-round multiplex PCR. A single record per CDR3 protein comes from TCRdb applying MiXCR to the multiplex PCR reads. The table has about 24,000 distinct CDR3 sequences, roughly 50% seen once; the top ten hold 6.5%. The sample consisted of peripheral blood. These receptors were collected from an adult woman with stable Graves' hyperthyroidism.

This clonotype is medium-sized within its sample. This chain uses TRBV29-1 with TRBJ2-7; possible D gene TRBD1, 6 bases. The V end was cut by 6 bases, the J end by 1 base, with 7 bases between. CDR3 length: 11 amino acids. Germline V lookup: CDR1 SQVTM, CDR2 ANQGSEA. The CDR3 DNA follows: TGCAGCGTCGGACAGTCCTACGAGCAGTACTTC. This codes for CSVGQSYEQYF.

This clonotype is termed medium-sized (0.01 to 0.1%). This chain uses TRBV5-1 with TRBJ1-6, with a weak D call TRBD1 (5 bases). Germline CDR1 and CDR2: SGHRS and YFSETQ. The CDR3 is 15 residues long. Deletions cut 6 bases from V and 5 bases from J, with 15 bases between. DNA of the CDR3: TGCGCCAGCACCTACTCAGGGTCCGATAATTCACCCCTCCACTTT. It codes for CASTYSGSDNSPLHF.

This clonotype is deemed medium-sized. The chain uses TRBV19 and TRBJ1-1; D is uncertain. The CDR3 loop spans 13 amino acids. The V and J ends lost 2 bases and 1 base respectively, with 5 bases between them. Germline loops: CDR1 LNHDA, CDR2 SQIVND (reference sequence). The DNA for the CDR3 is TGTGCCAGTAGTATATGGGGGAACACTGAAGCTTTCTTT. It yields the protein CASSIWGNTEAFF.

This clonotype rates as medium-sized. The chain carries TRBV6-4 and TRBJ2-7; 8 positions match TRBD2. CDR3 size: 13 residues. Germline V gene data show CDR1 as MRHNA and CDR2 as SNTAGT. Trimming cost V 2 bases and J 6 bases; bases outside gene matches: 3. Here the CDR3 reads CASSDVREVEQYF. In nucleotides, the CDR3 is TGTGCCAGCAGTGACGTGCGGGAGGTCGAGCAGTACTTC.

This clonotype was detected only a few times. This chain uses TRBV29-1 with TRBJ1-4; 11 nucleotides agree with TRBD1. The V gene's germline CDR1 is SQVTM and CDR2 ANQGSEA. This CDR3 comprises 18 residues. With 0 bases clipped from V and 1 base from J, the junction kept 7 bases outside the gene matches. The CDR3 is CSVEDLIGTGGTNEKLFF. The CDR3 DNA follows: TGCAGCGTTGAAGATCTGATAGGGACAGGGGGAACTAATGAAAAACTGTTTTTT.

This clonotype is medium-sized by share. V is TRBV6-5 and J is TRBJ1-6; TRBD1 matches at 8 bases. V gave up 2 bases and J gave up 9 bases; unmatched junction bases: 3. The CDR3 is 14 amino acids. Germline CDR1 MNHEY, CDR2 SVGAGI. CDR3 DNA sequence: TGTGCCAGCAGTTACCCAGGGGGCGGTTCACCCCTCCACTTT. Translated: CASSYPGGGSPLHF.

By sample share, this clonotype is medium-sized. The chain carries TRBV10-3 and TRBJ2-2; the D call may be TRBD1 or TRBD2 (5 bases each). Trimming took off 6 bases at V and 1 base at J, with 9 bases between the two ends. The CDR3 has 14 residues. Germline CDR1 ENHRY, CDR2 SYGVKD. For the CDR3, the DNA is TGTGCCATCAGCGAGAGGGGGAACACCGGGGAGCTGTTTTTT. This encodes CAISERGNTGELFF.

In this sample, this clonotype turned up many times. J is TRBJ2-5 and V is TRBV14; 7 nucleotides line up with TRBD2. The CDR3 consists of 13 residues. Trimming removed 5 bases from V and 5 bases from J; junction bases left unmatched: 5. Germline V lookup: CDR1 SGHDN, CDR2 FVKESK. CDR3 nucleotides: TGTGCCAGCAGCGCCAGCGGGATCGAGACCCAGTACTTC. It yields the protein CASSASGIETQYF.

V usage is TRBV19 and J usage is TRBJ1-3; D is ambiguous. V lost 5 bases, J lost 5 bases, and 19 bases lay in between. Germline assignment: CDR1 LNHDA and CDR2 SQIVND (reference sequence). This CDR3 is 16 amino acids long. The CDR3 here is CASSSRDSGPRNTIYF. The DNA for the CDR3 is TGTGCCAGTAGTTCCCGGGATAGCGGGCCTCGAAACACCATATATTTT.

The V and J genes are TRBV7-9 and TRBJ1-3, with D unresolved. With 3 bases removed from V and 0 bases from J, the gap between germline ends came to 15 bases. The CDR3 loop spans 17 amino acids. Germline-derived CDR1 and CDR2 are SEHNR and FQNEAQ (reference sequence). The CDR3 sequence: CASSFGSLGSSGNTIYF. The CDR3 DNA is TGTGCCAGCAGCTTTGGTTCTCTCGGGAGCTCTGGAAACACCATATATTTT.

This chain links TRBV27 with TRBJ2-5, with TRBD1 as a possible D gene (5 bases). The V end was cut by 2 bases, the J end by 9 bases, with 16 bases between. Germline CDR1 and CDR2: MNHEY and SMNVEV (reference sequence). This CDR3 contains 14 residues. The CDR3 DNA reads as TGTGCCAGCAGTTTAAGGGGTAGCAATCAGCCCCAGTACTTC. It encodes CASSLRGSNQPQYF.

The chain carries TRBV5-6 and TRBJ1-1, with TRBD1 matching 7 bases. Germline CDR1 is SGHDT and CDR2 is YYEEEE. The V segment lost 0 bases and the J segment 6 bases; nucleotides outside the gene matches: 8. This CDR3 is built from 15 residues. CDR3 amino acids: CASSLGGRGGAEAFF. In nucleotides, the CDR3 is TGTGCCAGCAGCTTGGGGGGCAGGGGGGGCGCTGAAGCTTTCTTT.

Worth noting for this clonotype: Germline and junction disagree at one end, which may indicate a read error. The chain recombines TRBV6-5 with TRBJ2-2, with D possibly called TRBD1 or TRBD2 (5 bases each). Germline V gives CDR1 MNHEY, CDR2 SVGAGI. There are 13 residues in the CDR3. CDR3 region: CASSYPYTRELLF. The CDR3 nucleotides are TGTGCCAGCAGTTACCCCTACACCAGGGAGCTGTTATTT.

The chain uses TRBV7-6 and TRBJ2-7; 9 bases align to TRBD1. J gave up 6 bases and V 4 bases, and 10 bases lay outside the gene matches. CDR1 is SGHVS and CDR2 is FNYEAQ in the germline V gene. The CDR3 length is 15 residues. DNA of the CDR3: TGTGCCAGCAGCTCAGAAGGGACAGGGTATGGCGAGCAGTACTTC. Translation: CASSSEGTGYGEQYF.

This clonotype has ten or more counts. This may arise from a read error, as a much more abundant clone is one base away. The genes are TRBV5-6 and TRBJ1-6; D ambiguous. The germline gives CDR1 SGHDT, CDR2 YYEEEE. The CDR3 consists of 15 residues. Trimming took 3 bases from V and 9 from J, leaving 16 bases between them. The CDR3 nucleotides are TGTGCCAGCAGCTCTGGCCAGCCCGGTAGTTCACCCCTCCACTTT. This codes for CASSSGQPGSSPLHF.

The chain carries TRBV20-1 and TRBJ2-5, with D possibly being TRBD1 or TRBD2 (5 bases each). The V gene lost 6 bases and the J gene lost 5 bases, with 10 bases spanning the gap. Germline V gives CDR1 DFQATT, CDR2 SNEGSKA (reference sequence). The CDR3 is 11 residues long. The CDR3 bases are TGCAGTGCGCACTGGGGGGAGACCCAGTACTTC. Protein sequence: CSAHWGETQYF.

This sequence joins TRBV10-1 and TRBJ2-3; D gene ambiguous. CDR3 length: 13 residues. Germline assignment: CDR1 WNHNN and CDR2 SYGVQD (reference sequence). Trimming took off 0 bases at V and 5 bases at J, with 6 bases between the two ends. CDR3 sequence reads: CASSESLGDTQYF. CDR3 in DNA: TGCGCCAGCAGTGAGTCCCTAGGAGATACGCAGTATTTT.